This TCR beta chain was sequenced during a study of T cell responses to AZD1222 COVID-19 vaccine. Deletions cut 2 bases from V and 3 bases from J, with 7 bases between. The length of the CDR3 is 13 residues. The germline V gene has CDR1 MNHEY and CDR2 SMNVEV (reference sequence). Findings and limits, study-wide: Without day 14 samples, only post-peak T cell repertoires were studied. The number of AZD1222 recipients seropositive at baseline was only 5 to 7. Clonal diversity may have been underestimated, and the donors were mostly white British, with more females than males.

Turning to this clone: Its antigen is undetermined.

Some clones are missing from TCRdb's copy, which holds only in-frame ones; the method was immunoSEQ multiplex PCR. The sample records around 130,000 clones, 93% being singletons. This receptor was identified in an adult in good health. Source: peripheral blood, taken on day 0 of AZD1222 vaccination. The rearrangement uses TRBV27 and TRBJ1-2; D is ambiguous. The CDR3 loop is CASSLGPYYGYTF. In nucleotides, the CDR3 is TGTGCCAGCAGTTTAGGACCGTACTATGGCTACACCTTC.